The clone carrying this T cell receptor beta chain was recorded a few times. The sample is drawn from a study of cytomegalovirus exposure and HLA in healthy donors. Profiling relied on immunoSEQ multiplex PCR, and the TCRdb table lists in-frame clones only, not all of them. The sample yields 80,000 or so clones, over 85% seen once. Trimming took 1 base from V and 3 from J, leaving 7 bases between them. The length of the CDR3 is 14 residues. CDR1 SGHVS and CDR2 FQNEAQ come from the germline V gene. The origin of this receptor is a young woman in good health and CMV-seronegative. This chain connects TRBV7-8 to TRBJ2-4, with a tentative D call TRBD1 (6 bases). Sequenced: PBMCs. The CDR3 here is CASSLDRDKNIQYF. CDR3 DNA: TGTGCCAGCAGCTTAGACAGGGACAAAAACATTCAGTACTTC.